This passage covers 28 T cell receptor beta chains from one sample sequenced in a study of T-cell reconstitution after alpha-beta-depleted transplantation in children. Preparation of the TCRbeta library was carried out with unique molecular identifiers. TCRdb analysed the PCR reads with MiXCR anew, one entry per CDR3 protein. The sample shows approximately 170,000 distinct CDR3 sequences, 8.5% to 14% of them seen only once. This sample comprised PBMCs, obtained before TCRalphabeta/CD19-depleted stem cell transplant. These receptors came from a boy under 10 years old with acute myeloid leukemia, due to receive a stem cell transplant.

CDR3 protein: CASSHSGYYEQYF. The CDR3 DNA reads TGTGCCAGCAGCCATAGCGGATACTACGAGCAGTACTTC. The chain carries TRBV4-2 and TRBJ2-7; a weak D match, TRBD2 (6 bases). The CDR3 covers 13 residues. V was shortened by 3 bases and J by 3 bases, with 9 bases between the two germline ends. CDR1 and CDR2 (germline): LGHNA, YNFKEQ.

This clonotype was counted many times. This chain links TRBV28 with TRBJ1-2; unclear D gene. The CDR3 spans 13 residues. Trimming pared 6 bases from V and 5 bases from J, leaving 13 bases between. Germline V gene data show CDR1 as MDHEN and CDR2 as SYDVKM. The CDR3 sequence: CASSPYPNYGYTF. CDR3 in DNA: TGTGCCAGCAGCCCATATCCGAATTATGGCTACACCTTC.

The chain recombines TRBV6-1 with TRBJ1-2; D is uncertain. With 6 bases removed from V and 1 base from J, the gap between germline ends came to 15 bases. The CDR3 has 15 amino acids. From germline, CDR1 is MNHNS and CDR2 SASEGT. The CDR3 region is CASRDTPTRNYGYTF. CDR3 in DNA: TGTGCCAGCAGAGACACACCGACACGTAACTATGGCTACACCTTC.

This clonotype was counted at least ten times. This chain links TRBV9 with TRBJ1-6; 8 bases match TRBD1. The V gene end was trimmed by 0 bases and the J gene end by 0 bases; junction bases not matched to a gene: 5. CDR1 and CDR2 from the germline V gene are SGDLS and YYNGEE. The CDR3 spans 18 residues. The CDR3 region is CASSVDQGALSYNSPLHF. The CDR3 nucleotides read TGTGCCAGCAGCGTAGACCAGGGGGCCCTCTCCTATAATTCACCCCTCCACTTT.

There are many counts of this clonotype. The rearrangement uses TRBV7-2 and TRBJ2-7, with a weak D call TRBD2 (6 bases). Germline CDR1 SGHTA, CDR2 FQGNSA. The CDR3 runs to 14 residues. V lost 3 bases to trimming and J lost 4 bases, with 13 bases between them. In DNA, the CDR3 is TGTGCCAGCAGCTTTTGGGGGGACGGTTACGAGCAGTACTTC. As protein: CASSFWGDGYEQYF. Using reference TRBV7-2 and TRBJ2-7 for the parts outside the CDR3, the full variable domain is GAGVSQSPSNKVTEKGKDVELRCDPISGHTALYWYRQSLGQGLEFLIYFQGNSAPDKSGLPSDRFSAERTGGSVSTLTIQRTQQEDSAVYLCASSFWGDGYEQYFGPGTRLTVT.

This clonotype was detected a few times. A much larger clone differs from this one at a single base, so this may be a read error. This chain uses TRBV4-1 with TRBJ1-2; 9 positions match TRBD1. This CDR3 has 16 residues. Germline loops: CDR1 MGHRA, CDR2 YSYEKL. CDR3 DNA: TGCGCCAGCAGCCGACCTCAGGGACAGGGTGCCTATGGCGACACCTTC. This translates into CASSRPQGQGAYGDTF.

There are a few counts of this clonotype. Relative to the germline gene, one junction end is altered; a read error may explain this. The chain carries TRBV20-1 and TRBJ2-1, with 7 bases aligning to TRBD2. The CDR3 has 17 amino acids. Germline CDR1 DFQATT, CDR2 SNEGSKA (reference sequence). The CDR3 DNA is TGCTGTGCTAGAGACCCCTCTGGCGGGAGCTCCTACAATGAGCAGTTCTTC. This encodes CCARDPSGGSSYNEQFF.

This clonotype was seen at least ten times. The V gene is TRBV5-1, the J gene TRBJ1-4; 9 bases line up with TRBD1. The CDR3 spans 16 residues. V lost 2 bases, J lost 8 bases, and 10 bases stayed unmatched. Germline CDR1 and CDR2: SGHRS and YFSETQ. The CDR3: CASSFGAGTGSEKLFF. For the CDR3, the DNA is TGCGCCAGCAGCTTTGGGGCCGGGACAGGGTCCGAAAAACTGTTTTTT.

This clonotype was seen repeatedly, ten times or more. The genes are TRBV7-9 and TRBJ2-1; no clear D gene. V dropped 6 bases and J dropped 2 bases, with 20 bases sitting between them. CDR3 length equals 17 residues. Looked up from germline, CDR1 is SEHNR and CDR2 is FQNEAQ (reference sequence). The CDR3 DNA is TGTGCCAGCAGTCTCCCCCTAGGCACGACCGCCTACAATGAGCAGTTCTTC. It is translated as CASSLPLGTTAYNEQFF.

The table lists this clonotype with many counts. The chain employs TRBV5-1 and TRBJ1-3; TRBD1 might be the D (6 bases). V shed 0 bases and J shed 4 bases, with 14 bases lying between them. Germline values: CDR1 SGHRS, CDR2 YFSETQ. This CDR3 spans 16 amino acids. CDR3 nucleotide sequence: TGCGCCAGCAGCTTGGGGGCAGGGGCGGCCGGAAACACCATATATTTT. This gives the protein CASSLGAGAAGNTIYF.

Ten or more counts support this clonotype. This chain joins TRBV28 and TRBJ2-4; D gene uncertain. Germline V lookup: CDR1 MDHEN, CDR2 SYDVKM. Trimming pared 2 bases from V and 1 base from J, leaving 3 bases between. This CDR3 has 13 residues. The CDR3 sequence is CASSLRAKNIQYF. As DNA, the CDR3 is TGTGCCAGCAGTTTACGGGCCAAAAACATTCAGTACTTC.

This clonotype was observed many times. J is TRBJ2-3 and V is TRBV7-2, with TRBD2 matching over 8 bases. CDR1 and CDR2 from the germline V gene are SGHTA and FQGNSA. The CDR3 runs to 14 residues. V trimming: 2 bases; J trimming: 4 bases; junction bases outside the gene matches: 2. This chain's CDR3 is CASSLTREADTQYF. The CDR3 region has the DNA TGTGCCAGCAGCTTAACGCGGGAGGCAGATACGCAGTATTTT.

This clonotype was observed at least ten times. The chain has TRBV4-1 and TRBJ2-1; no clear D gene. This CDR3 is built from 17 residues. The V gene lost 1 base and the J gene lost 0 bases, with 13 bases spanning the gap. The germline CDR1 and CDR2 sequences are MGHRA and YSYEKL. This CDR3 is CASSQGRSPTSYNEQFF. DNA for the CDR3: TGCGCCAGCAGCCAAGGGCGGAGCCCGACCTCCTACAATGAGCAGTTCTTC.

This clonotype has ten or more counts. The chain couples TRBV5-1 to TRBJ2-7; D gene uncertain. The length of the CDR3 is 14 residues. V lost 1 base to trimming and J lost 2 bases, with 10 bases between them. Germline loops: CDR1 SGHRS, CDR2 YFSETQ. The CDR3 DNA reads TGCGCCAGCAGCTTGTACTTGTTCCCCTACGAGCAGTACTTC. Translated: CASSLYLFPYEQYF.

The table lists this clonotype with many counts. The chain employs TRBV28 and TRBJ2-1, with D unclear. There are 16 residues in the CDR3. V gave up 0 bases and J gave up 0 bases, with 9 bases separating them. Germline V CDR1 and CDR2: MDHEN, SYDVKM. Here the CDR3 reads CASSLWGRGSYNEQFF. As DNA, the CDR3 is TGTGCCAGCAGTTTATGGGGCCGTGGCTCCTACAATGAGCAGTTCTTC.

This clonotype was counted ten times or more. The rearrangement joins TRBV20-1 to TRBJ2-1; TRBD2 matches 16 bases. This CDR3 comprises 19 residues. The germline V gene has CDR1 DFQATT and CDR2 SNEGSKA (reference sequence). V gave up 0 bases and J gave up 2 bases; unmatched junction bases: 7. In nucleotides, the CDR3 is TGCAGTGCTAGAGAAACCGGGACTAGCGGGGGGGCAGCCTACAATGAGCAGTTCTTC. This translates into CSARETGTSGGAAYNEQFF.

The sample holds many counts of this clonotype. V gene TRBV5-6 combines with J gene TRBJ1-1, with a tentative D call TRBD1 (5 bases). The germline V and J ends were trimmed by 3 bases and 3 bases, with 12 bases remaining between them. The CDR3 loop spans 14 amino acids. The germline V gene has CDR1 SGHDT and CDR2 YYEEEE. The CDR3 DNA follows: TGTGCCAGCAGCTCCACGGGAGGGGACACTGAAGCTTTCTTT. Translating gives CASSSTGGDTEAFF.

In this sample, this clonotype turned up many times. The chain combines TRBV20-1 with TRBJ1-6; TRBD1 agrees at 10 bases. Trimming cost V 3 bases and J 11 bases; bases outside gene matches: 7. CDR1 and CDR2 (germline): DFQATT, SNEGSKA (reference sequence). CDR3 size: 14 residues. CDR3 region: CSARLGTGDPPLHF. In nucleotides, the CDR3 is TGCAGTGCTAGGCTAGGGACAGGGGATCCACCCCTCCACTTT.

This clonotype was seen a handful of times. CDR3 coding DNA: TGTGCCTGGAGTGTACAGGGTATTGTGACTAATGAAAAACTGTTTTTT. Residues: CAWSVQGIVTNEKLFF. This chain joins TRBV30 and TRBJ1-4, with D possibly TRBD1 on 6 matching bases. The V gene's germline CDR1 is GTSNPN and CDR2 SVGIG (reference sequence). V lost 0 bases and J 2 bases, leaving 13 bases between the germline ends. The length of the CDR3 is 16 residues.

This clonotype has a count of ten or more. The CDR3 DNA sequence: TGCAGTGCTAGAGAAGGGACAGGGGGCGACGAGCAGTACGTC. Its protein product is CSAREGTGGDEQYV. V gene TRBV20-1 combines with J gene TRBJ2-7; 12 positions match TRBD1. The CDR3 totals 14 residues. Per germline, CDR1 DFQATT and CDR2 SNEGSKA (reference sequence). J gave up 5 bases and V 0 bases, and 2 bases lay outside the gene matches.

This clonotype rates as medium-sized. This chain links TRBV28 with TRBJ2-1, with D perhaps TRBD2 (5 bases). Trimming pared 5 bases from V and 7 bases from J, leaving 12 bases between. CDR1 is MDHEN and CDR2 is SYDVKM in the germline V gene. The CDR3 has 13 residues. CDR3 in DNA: TGTGCCAGCAGTGCGAGGGAAATGAATGAGCAGTTCTTC. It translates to CASSAREMNEQFF.

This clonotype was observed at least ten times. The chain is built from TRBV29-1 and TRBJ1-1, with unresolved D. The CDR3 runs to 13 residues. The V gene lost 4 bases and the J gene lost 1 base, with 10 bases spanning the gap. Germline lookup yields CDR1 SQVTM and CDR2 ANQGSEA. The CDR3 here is CSVGHKQNTEAFF. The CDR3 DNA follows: TGCAGCGTTGGCCACAAACAGAACACTGAAGCTTTCTTT. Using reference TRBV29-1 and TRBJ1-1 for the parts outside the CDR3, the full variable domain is SAVISQKPSRDICQRGTSLTIQCQVDSQVTMMFWYRQQPGQSLTLIATANQGSEATYESGFVIDKFPISRPNLTFSTLTVSNMSPEDSSIYLCSVGHKQNTEAFFGQGTRLTVV.

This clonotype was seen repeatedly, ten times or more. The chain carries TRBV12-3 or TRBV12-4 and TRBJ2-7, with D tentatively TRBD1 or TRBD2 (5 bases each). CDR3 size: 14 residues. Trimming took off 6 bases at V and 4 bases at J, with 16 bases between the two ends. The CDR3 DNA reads TGTGCCAGCAGCAAAAACTGGGACCGGTACGAGCAGTACTTC. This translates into CASSKNWDRYEQYF.

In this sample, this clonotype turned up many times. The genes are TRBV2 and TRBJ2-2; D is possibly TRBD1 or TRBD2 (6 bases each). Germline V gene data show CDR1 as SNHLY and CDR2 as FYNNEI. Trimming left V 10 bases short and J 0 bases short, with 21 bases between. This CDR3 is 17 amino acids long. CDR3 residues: CATHPTFGGPNTGELFF. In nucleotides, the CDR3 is TGTGCCACCCACCCTACTTTCGGGGGCCCGAACACCGGGGAGCTGTTTTTT.

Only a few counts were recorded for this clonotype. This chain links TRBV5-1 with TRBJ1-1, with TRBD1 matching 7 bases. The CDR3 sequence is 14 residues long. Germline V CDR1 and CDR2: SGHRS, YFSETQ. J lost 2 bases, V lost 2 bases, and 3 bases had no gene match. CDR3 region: CASSFRDSNTEAFF. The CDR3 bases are TGCGCCAGCAGCTTCCGGGACAGCAACACTGAAGCTTTCTTT.

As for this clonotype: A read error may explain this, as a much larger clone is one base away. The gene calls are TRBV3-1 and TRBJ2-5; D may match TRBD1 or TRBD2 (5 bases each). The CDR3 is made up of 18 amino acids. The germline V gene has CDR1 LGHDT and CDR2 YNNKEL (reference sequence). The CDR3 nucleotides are TGTGCCTGCAGCCAAGATACAGAAGGAGGACCCAGGGTAAAGACCCAGTACTTC. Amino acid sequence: CACSQDTEGGPRVKTQYF.

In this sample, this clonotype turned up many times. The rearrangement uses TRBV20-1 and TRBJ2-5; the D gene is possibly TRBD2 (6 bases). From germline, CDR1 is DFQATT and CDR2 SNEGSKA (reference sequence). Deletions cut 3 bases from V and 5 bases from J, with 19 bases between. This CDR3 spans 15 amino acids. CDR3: CSAREVRGPGETQYF. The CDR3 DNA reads TGCAGTGCTAGGGAAGTGCGGGGTCCGGGGGAGACCCAGTACTTC.

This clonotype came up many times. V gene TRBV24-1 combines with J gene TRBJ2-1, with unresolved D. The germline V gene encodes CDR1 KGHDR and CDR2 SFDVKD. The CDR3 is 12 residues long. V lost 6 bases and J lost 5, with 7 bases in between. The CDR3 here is CATSKAHNEQFF. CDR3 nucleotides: TGTGCCACCAGTAAAGCGCACAATGAGCAGTTCTTC.